This entry features one T cell receptor (beta chain) sequence. As yet, its antigen is unknown. This sample stems from a study of OX40 agonist ivuxolimab in advanced cancers. Findings and caveats of the study: Compared with CD4+, CD8+ T cells on average had more expanded clones. CD4+ and CD8+ blood T cells expanded clonally by week 6 at 0.1 to 3.0 mg/kg.

Blood got drawn at baseline, again on cycle 4 day 1, and then on cycle 7 day 1. With 4 bases clipped from V and 2 bases from J, the junction kept 6 bases outside the gene matches. The CDR3 totals 17 residues. CDR1 is SGHTS, CDR2 YDEGEE, per germline. Produced via immunoSEQ multiplex PCR; TCRdb's table is partial and in-frame only. The sample holds some 100,000 clones, roughly 84% seen once. This specimen was CD4+ or CD8+ T cells sorted from blood, taken in a trial of the OX40 agonist ivuxolimab. This receptor was obtained from an adult with an advanced solid tumor such as melanoma, head and neck, liver or kidney cancer. The chain recombines TRBV5-8 with TRBJ2-3, with 14 positions matching TRBD2. The CDR3 coding sequence is TGTGCCAGCAGCCCGAGACTAGCGGGGGGGTACACAGATACGCAGTATTTT. Amino acid sequence: CASSPRLAGGYTDTQYF. Looking up the rest from reference TRBV5-8 and TRBJ2-3 gives the full variable domain: EAGVTQSPTHLIKTRGQQATLRCSPISGHTSVYWYQQALGLGLQFLLWYDEGEERNRGNFPPRFSGRQFPNYSSELNVNALELEDSALYLCASSPRLAGGYTDTQYFGPGTRLTVL.